This T cell receptor (beta chain) originates from a study of neoadjuvant anti-PD-1 for oral cavity cancer. The V and J ends lost 1 base and 5 bases respectively, with 3 bases between them. The CDR3 has 12 residues. Germline V gene data show CDR1 as SGHAT and CDR2 as FQNNGV. Noted time point: after neoadjuvant nivolumab, at surgical resection. This table comes from immunoSEQ multiplex PCR, and its TCRdb copy is limited to in-frame clones, with some not included. The profile covers about 14,000 clones, with nearly 70% appearing a single time and about 3.2% taken by the ten largest. The chain is built from TRBV11-2 and TRBJ2-1; D not certain. The sequence came from a person aged 40 to 85 with oral cavity squamous cell carcinoma. This sample comprised PBMCs, obtained after nivolumab (anti-PD-1) treatment. The CDR3 nucleotides are TGTGCCAGCAGCTTAGTGGACAATGAGCAGTTCTTC. Protein product: CASSLVDNEQFF.